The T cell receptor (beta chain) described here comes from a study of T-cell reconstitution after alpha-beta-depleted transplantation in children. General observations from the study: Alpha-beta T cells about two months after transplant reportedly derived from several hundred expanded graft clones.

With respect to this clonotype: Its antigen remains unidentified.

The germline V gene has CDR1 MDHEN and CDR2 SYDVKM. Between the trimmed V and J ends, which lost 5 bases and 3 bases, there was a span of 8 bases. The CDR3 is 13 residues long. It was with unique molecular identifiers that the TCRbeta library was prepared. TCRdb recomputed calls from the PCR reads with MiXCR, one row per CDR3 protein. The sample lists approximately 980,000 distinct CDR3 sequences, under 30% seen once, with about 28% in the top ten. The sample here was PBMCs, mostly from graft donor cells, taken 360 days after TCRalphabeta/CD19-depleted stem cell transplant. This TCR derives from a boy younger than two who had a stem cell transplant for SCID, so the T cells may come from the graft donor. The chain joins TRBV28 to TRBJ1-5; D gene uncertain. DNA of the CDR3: TGTGCCAGCAGTCCTGTGACCAATCAGCCCCAGCATTTT. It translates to CASSPVTNQPQHF.